A selection of T cell receptor beta chains follows, all from one sample in a study of blood T cell repertoires in COVID-19. The data were produced by immunoSEQ multiplex PCR, yet TCRdb's version contains in-frame clones alone and is incomplete. The profile shows some 180,000 clones, 75% to 95% of them singletons. Material: peripheral blood. The source is a man between 45 and 60 years old with acute or convalescent COVID-19. The CDR3 runs from the conserved cysteine through the conserved F or W. A D gene is named only where the DNA matches it firmly. Size values are once, few and many counts, or a class for expanded clones, and some rows have none.

d_gene	j_gene	abundance	v_gene	CDR3nt	CDR3aa
-	TRBJ2-7	-	TRBV5-1	TGCGCCAGCAGCTTGGACGGGGTCGAGCAGTACTTC	CASSLDGVEQYF
-	TRBJ2-3	-	TRBV4-1	TGCGCCAGCAGCCGGGCCGTGGAACGCACAGATACGCAGTATTTT	CASSRAVERTDTQYF
TRBD2	TRBJ2-1	-	TRBV11-2	TGTGCCAGCAGCTTGACTCCCCTTAGCGGGGGGGCCCGGGAGCAGTTCTTC	CASSLTPLSGGAREQFF
-	TRBJ1-5	-	TRBV24-1	TGTGCCACCAGTGACGGGTTTCGGCCCCAGCATTTT	CATSDGFRPQHF
TRBD1	TRBJ2-5	-	TRBV10-3	TGTGCCATCAGTGAATCCAGGGGGGAGACCCAGTACTTC	CAISESRGETQYF
-	TRBJ2-5	-	TRBV28	TGTGCCCATTCGCGCTCAGGGACCCAGTACTTC	CAHSRSGTQYF
TRBD2	TRBJ2-5	-	TRBV5-1	TGCGCCAGCAGCTCGGGACTACAAGAGACCCAGTACTTC	CASSSGLQETQYF
TRBD1	TRBJ1-4	-	TRBV19	TGTGCCAGTAGTATAACCGGGACAGGGGCAGATGAAAAACTGTTTTTT	CASSITGTGADEKLFF
TRBD1	TRBJ1-1	once	TRBV4-2	TGTGCCAGCAGCCAAGGGGACAGGGGGAACACTGAAGCTTTCTTT	CASSQGDRGNTEAFF
-	TRBJ2-3	-	TRBV11-2	TGTGCCAGCAGCTTAGGCAGGGTCACAGATACGCAGTATTTT	CASSLGRVTDTQYF
TRBD1	TRBJ1-6	-	TRBV27	TGTGCCAGCAGTTTATCGGGGACAGGGGGAAATTCACCCCTCCACTTT	CASSLSGTGGNSPLHF
TRBD2	TRBJ2-5	-	TRBV11-2	TGTGCCAGCAGCTTAGAATACACTAGCGGGAGAGAGACCCAGTACTTC	CASSLEYTSGRETQYF
TRBD1	TRBJ2-5	-	TRBV5-4	TGTGCCAGCAGCTCGGGGACAGCCCCAGGGGAGACCCAGTACTTC	CASSSGTAPGETQYF
TRBD2	TRBJ2-5	-	TRBV5-1	TGCGCCAGCAGGTCGGGGAGGGGTAACCCAGAGACCCAGTACTTC	CASRSGRGNPETQYF
-	TRBJ1-2	-	TRBV6-5	TGTGCCAGCAGTTACTCGATTAGGGGAAAGAGCGGCTACACCTTC	CASSYSIRGKSGYTF
-	TRBJ2-1	-	TRBV27	TGTGCCAGCACCCCCGGGACAAAAGACGTCTACAATGAGCAGTTCTTC	CASTPGTKDVYNEQFF
TRBD2	TRBJ2-5	-	TRBV7-2	TGTGCCAGCAGCACCCGGACTAGCGGGGGTGGGGCCCAGTACTTC	CASSTRTSGGGAQYF
TRBD1	TRBJ2-3	-	TRBV15	TGTGCCACCAGCCGGGACAGGGGGGGAGATACGCAGTATTTT	CATSRDRGGDTQYF